This paragraph covers one T cell receptor (beta chain) sequence. The PCR contained 60 Vbeta and 13 Jbeta primers. Sequencing used immunoSEQ multiplex PCR; TCRdb keeps in-frame clones, though not all of them. The data show 100,000 to 150,000 clones, approximately 71% seen once. This specimen comes from a study of cytomegalovirus exposure and HLA in healthy donors. Germline lookup yields CDR1 MDHEN and CDR2 SYDVKM. The CDR3 has 14 residues. V shed 5 bases and J shed 5 bases, with 15 bases lying between them. Specimen: PBMCs. The source of this sequence is a woman aged 45-59 years in good health and CMV-seronegative. This sequence joins TRBV28 and TRBJ1-1; the D is unclear. The CDR3 loop is CASSLWGGKTEAFF. Here the CDR3 DNA reads TGTGCCAGCAGTCTCTGGGGAGGGAAGACTGAAGCTTTCTTT.